This T cell receptor gamma chain was captured by sequencing in a study of Vδ1+ human thymocytes. Study-level points and caveats: Thymic TRG and TRD repertoires appeared highly polyclonal, with Gaussian CDR3 length distributions.

Extracted RNA was reverse transcribed into cDNA. Pooled V-gene forward primers with one constant-region reverse primer generated the CDR3 amplicons by multiplex PCR. TCRdb reanalyzed the multiplex PCR reads using CATT. The sample consists of about 36,000 gamma-chain clones, 20% to 25% of them appearing once. With respect to this clone: What it binds is unknown. Other nucleotide sequences in the sample specify the same CDR3.

V trimming: 0 bases; J trimming: 11 bases; junction bases outside the gene matches: 4. The CDR3 contains 11 residues. From germline, CDR1 is GITISATS and CDR2 ISYDGTV (reference sequence). This chain links TRGV9 with TRGJ1 or TRGJ2. This sequence originates from a girl under three years old who had congenital heart surgery. The sequenced sample was Vdelta1+ gamma-delta thymocytes from the thymus. The subset here: FACS-sorted CD3+ TCRalphabeta- TCRVdelta1+ TCRVdelta2- thymocytes. The CDR3 spells CALWEVVEKLF. Here the CDR3 DNA reads TGTGCCTTGTGGGAGGTGGTGGAGAAACTCTTT.